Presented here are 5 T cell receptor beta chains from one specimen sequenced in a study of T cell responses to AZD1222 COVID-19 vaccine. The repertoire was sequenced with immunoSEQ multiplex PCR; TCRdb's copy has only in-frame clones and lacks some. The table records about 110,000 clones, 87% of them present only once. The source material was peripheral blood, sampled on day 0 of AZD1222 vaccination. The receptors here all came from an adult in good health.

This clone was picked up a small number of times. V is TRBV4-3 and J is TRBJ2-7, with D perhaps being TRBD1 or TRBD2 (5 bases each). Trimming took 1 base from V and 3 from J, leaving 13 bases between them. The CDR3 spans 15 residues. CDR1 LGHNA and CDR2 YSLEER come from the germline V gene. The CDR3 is CASSQGRDPGYEQYF. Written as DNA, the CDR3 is TGCGCCAGCAGCCAAGGCCGGGACCCGGGCTACGAGCAGTACTTC.

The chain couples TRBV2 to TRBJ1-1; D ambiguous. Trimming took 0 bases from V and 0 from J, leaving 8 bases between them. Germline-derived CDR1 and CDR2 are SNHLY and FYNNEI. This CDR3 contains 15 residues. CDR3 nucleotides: TGTGCCAGCAGTGAAGCAGGGCCCATGAACACTGAAGCTTTCTTT. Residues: CASSEAGPMNTEAFF.

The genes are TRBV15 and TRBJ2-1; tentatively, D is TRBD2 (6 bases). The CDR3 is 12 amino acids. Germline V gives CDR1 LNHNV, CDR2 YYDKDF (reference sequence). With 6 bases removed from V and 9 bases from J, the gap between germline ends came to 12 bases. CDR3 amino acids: CATSRTTLEQFF. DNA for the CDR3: TGTGCCACCAGTAGGACTACCCTTGAGCAGTTCTTC.

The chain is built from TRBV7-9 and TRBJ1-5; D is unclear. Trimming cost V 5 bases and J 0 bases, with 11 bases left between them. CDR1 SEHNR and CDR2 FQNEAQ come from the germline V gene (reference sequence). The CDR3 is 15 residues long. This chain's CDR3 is CASSLSQNSNQPQHF. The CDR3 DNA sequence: TGTGCCAGCAGCCTTAGTCAGAATAGCAATCAGCCCCAGCATTTT.

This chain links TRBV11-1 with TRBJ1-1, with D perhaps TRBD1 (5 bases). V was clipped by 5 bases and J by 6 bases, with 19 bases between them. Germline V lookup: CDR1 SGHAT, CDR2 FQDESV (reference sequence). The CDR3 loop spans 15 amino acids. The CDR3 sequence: CASSPWGSEEPEAFF. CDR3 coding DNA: TGTGCCAGCAGCCCCTGGGGGTCCGAGGAGCCTGAAGCTTTCTTT.